Listed here are 24 T cell receptor beta chains from one sample, sequenced in a study of control samples from healthy donors and cancer patients. Sequencing used immunoSEQ multiplex PCR; TCRdb keeps in-frame clones, though not all of them. The sample contains about 83,000 clones, roughly 91% of which appear only once. Input material: blood. These TCRs come from a man aged 50 or older in good health.

CDR3 residues: CSADEGQGADTQYF. The CDR3 coding sequence is TGCAGCGCCGACGAGGGACAGGGGGCCGATACGCAGTATTTT. The chain recombines TRBV29-1 with TRBJ2-3; TRBD1 matches 12 bases. The junction had 8 bases not matched to a gene; V was cut back by 7 bases and J by 6 bases. This CDR3 is 14 amino acids long. Looked up from germline, CDR1 is SQVTM and CDR2 is ANQGSEA.

The chain combines TRBV6-5 with TRBJ2-6; 12 bases agree with TRBD1. The trim removed 11 bases at V and 3 bases at J, leaving 5 bases unmatched. Germline assignment: CDR1 MNHEY and CDR2 SVGAGI. The CDR3 length is 15 residues. CDR3 loop: CACRDRGLGANVLTF. For the CDR3, the DNA is TGTGCCTGCCGGGACAGGGGGCTTGGGGCCAACGTCCTGACTTTC.

This clone was seen just once. The missing conserved phenylalanine or tryptophan at the end of this CDR3 makes a read error likely. The V and J genes are TRBV10-2 and TRBJ1-6, with unresolved D. The CDR3 consists of 14 residues. CDR1 and CDR2 (germline): WSHSY, SAAADI. The V end was cut by 8 bases, the J end by 7 bases, with 15 bases between. The CDR3 DNA sequence: TGCGCCAGCGGACGAGAGGGATACAATTCACCCCTCCACCTT. Encoded protein: CASGREGYNSPLHL.

The V gene is TRBV5-1, the J gene TRBJ1-5; 9 positions match TRBD1. The germline gives CDR1 SGHRS, CDR2 YFSETQ. CDR3 length: 17 residues. J lost 1 base, V lost 5 bases, and 10 bases had no gene match. The CDR3 spells CASREPRTGESNQPQHF. The CDR3 DNA reads as TGCGCCAGCAGGGAACCTAGGACAGGGGAAAGCAATCAGCCCCAGCATTTT.

This chain links TRBV10-2 with TRBJ2-1; the match to TRBD1 covers 7 bases. The CDR3 loop spans 14 amino acids. The ends lost 5 bases at V and 2 bases at J; junction bases unmatched: 3. From germline, CDR1 is WSHSY and CDR2 SAAADI. CDR3 amino acids: CASSRGGTYNEQFF. The CDR3 DNA is TGCGCCAGCAGTAGAGGGGGCACCTACAATGAGCAGTTCTTC.

V is TRBV30 and J is TRBJ1-4, with D uncertain. Germline V gene lookup returns CDR1 GTSNPN and CDR2 SVGIG (reference sequence). The CDR3 totals 13 residues. Between the trimmed V and J ends, which lost 1 base and 0 bases, there was a span of 3 bases. The CDR3 sequence is CAWSAATNEKLFF. In DNA form, the CDR3 reads TGTGCCTGGAGTGCGGCAACTAATGAAAAACTGTTTTTT.

The genes are TRBV5-1 and TRBJ2-7; no reliable D call. Trimming removed 3 bases from V and 5 bases from J, with 6 bases in between. This CDR3 region has 11 residues. CDR1 and CDR2 from the germline V gene are SGHRS and YFSETQ. CDR3 region: CASSSLDEQYF. The CDR3 coding sequence is TGCGCCAGCAGCTCCTTGGACGAGCAGTACTTC. The whole variable domain, remainder taken from reference TRBV5-1 and TRBJ2-7, is KAGVTQTPRYLIKTRGQQVTLSCSPISGHRSVSWYQQTPGQGLQFLFEYFSETQRNKGNFPGRFSGRQFSNSRSEMNVSTLELGDSALYLCASSSLDEQYFGPGTRLTVT.

The chain combines TRBV5-1 with TRBJ2-1, with 9 bases lining up with TRBD2. J lost 8 bases, V lost 2 bases, and 5 bases had no gene match. The CDR3 totals 14 residues. Germline-derived CDR1 and CDR2 are SGHRS and YFSETQ. The CDR3, as DNA: TGCGCCAGCAGCTTAAGCGGGGGGCCCCATGAGCAGTTCTTC. This encodes CASSLSGGPHEQFF.

The J gene is TRBJ2-7, the V gene TRBV14; perhaps TRBD2 as D (7 bases). This CDR3 comprises 17 residues. V shed 1 base and J shed 5 bases, with 21 bases lying between them. Germline lookup yields CDR1 SGHDN and CDR2 FVKESK. The CDR3 nucleotides are TGTGCCAGCAGCCAAGGAGCTAGGGGGGGGTTTCAAGACGAGCAGTACTTC. Translated, it gives CASSQGARGGFQDEQYF.

V usage is TRBV2 and J usage is TRBJ2-3, with D hard to call. Trimming removed 1 base at V and 5 bases at J, with 7 bases between. The CDR3 length is 13 residues. Germline CDR1 is SNHLY and CDR2 is FYNNEI. In DNA form, the CDR3 reads TGTGCCAGCAGTGAAGGCCGAGTAGATACGCAGTATTTT. Amino acids: CASSEGRVDTQYF.

V gene TRBV20-1 combines with J gene TRBJ2-7, with D possibly matching TRBD2 (5 bases). V was shortened by 3 bases and J by 0 bases, with 15 bases between the two germline ends. Germline assignment: CDR1 DFQATT and CDR2 SNEGSKA (reference sequence). This CDR3 spans 15 amino acids. The DNA for the CDR3 is TGCAGTGCTAGTGAGAGGGCAGTAAGCTCCTACGAGCAGTACTTC. Translation: CSASERAVSSYEQYF.

The V and J genes are TRBV7-9 and TRBJ2-2, with D possibly TRBD2 on 6 matching bases. The germline gives CDR1 SEHNR, CDR2 FQNEAQ (reference sequence). The CDR3 is made up of 14 amino acids. The CDR3 reads CANSPGVDTGELFF. CDR3 nucleotide sequence: TGTGCAAATAGCCCGGGGGTGGACACCGGGGAGCTGTTTTTT.

This clone was seen a single time. CDR3 sequence reads: CASTWGGAPSGNTIYF. The CDR3 DNA reads as TGTGCCAGCACCTGGGGGGGGGCTCCCTCTGGAAACACCATATATTTT. V and J are TRBV21-1 and TRBJ1-3. TRBV21-1 is a pseudogene locus. CDR3 length: 16 amino acids.

The chain is built from TRBV28 and TRBJ2-7; 9 bases fit TRBD1. Trimming took 5 bases from V and 2 from J; bases not matched to a gene: 4. Germline V gene lookup returns CDR1 MDHEN and CDR2 SYDVKM. The CDR3 totals 14 residues. CDR3 DNA: TGTGCCAGCAGTACGGGACAGGGTCCCTACGAGCAGTACTTC. This encodes CASSTGQGPYEQYF.

The chain uses TRBV7-8 and TRBJ1-5; unclear D gene. The CDR3 spans 12 residues. Trimming stripped 2 bases from V and 6 bases from J, with 5 bases between. Germline V CDR1 and CDR2: SGHVS, FQNEAQ. CDR3 nucleotides: TGTGCCAGCAGCTTACCTGGTCAGCCCCAGCATTTT. Translation gives CASSLPGQPQHF.

A single count supports this clone. The chain uses TRBV27 and TRBJ2-5; 7 nucleotides align to TRBD1. The length of the CDR3 is 15 residues. CDR1 is MNHEY, CDR2 SMNVEV, per germline (reference sequence). The V gene end was trimmed by 3 bases and the J gene end by 1 base; junction bases not matched to a gene: 5. The DNA of the CDR3 is TGTGCCAGCAGTTTGGGGACAGCGCCCCAAGAGACCCAGTACTTC. This gives the protein CASSLGTAPQETQYF.

The chain couples TRBV19 to TRBJ1-6; perhaps TRBD1 as D (6 bases). Germline lookup yields CDR1 LNHDA and CDR2 SQIVND (reference sequence). Trimming removed 4 bases from V and 10 bases from J, with 11 bases in between. The CDR3 is 13 amino acids. CDR3 nucleotide sequence: TGTGCCAGTAGTAGGGCAGGGGACTCACCCCTCCACTTT. Its translation: CASSRAGDSPLHF.

The chain couples TRBV6-5 to TRBJ2-7; TRBD1 matches 11 bases. Germline-derived CDR1 and CDR2 are MNHEY and SVGAGI. This CDR3 is built from 16 residues. With V trimmed by 1 base and J by 0 bases, 2 bases remained unmatched. CDR3 nucleotides: TGTGCCAGCAGTTACTTCGGGACAGGGGGCTCCTACGAGCAGTACTTC. As protein: CASSYFGTGGSYEQYF.

The chain has TRBV6-6 and TRBJ2-1; D call uncertain. CDR1 and CDR2 (germline): MNHNY, SVGAGI (reference sequence). V dropped 8 bases and J dropped 4 bases, with 9 bases sitting between them. The CDR3 sequence is 12 residues long. The DNA of the CDR3 is TGTGCCAGCCGAGTGGGTTACAATGAGCAGTTCTTC. This translates into CASRVGYNEQFF.

The V and J genes are TRBV27 and TRBJ2-3, with a tentative D call TRBD2 (5 bases). Germline V gene data show CDR1 as MNHEY and CDR2 as SMNVEV (reference sequence). The length of the CDR3 is 18 residues. The germline V and J ends were trimmed by 5 bases and 0 bases, with 21 bases remaining between them. The chain's CDR3 is CASSLRGRGAPSTDTQYF. CDR3 in DNA: TGTGCCAGCAGTCTAAGAGGGCGCGGAGCGCCTAGCACAGATACGCAGTATTTT.

The chain links TRBV6-1 to TRBJ1-1; D is unresolved. The germline gives CDR1 MNHNS, CDR2 SASEGT. The CDR3 covers 15 residues. The ends were cut back, 1 base at V and 0 bases at J, with 9 bases in the middle. The CDR3 sequence: CASSEVGIMNTEAFF. The CDR3 DNA sequence: TGTGCCAGCAGTGAAGTCGGAATTATGAACACTGAAGCTTTCTTT.

The chain employs TRBV3-1 (or the pseudogene TRBV3-2) and TRBJ1-6; D ambiguous. Trimming pared 0 bases from V and 6 bases from J, leaving 9 bases between. CDR1 is LGHDT, CDR2 YNNKEL, per germline (reference sequence). This CDR3 has 15 amino acids. CDR3: CASSQDLRSNSPLHF. In DNA, the CDR3 is TGTGCCAGCAGCCAAGATCTTAGAAGTAATTCACCCCTCCACTTT.

The gene calls are TRBV6-2 or TRBV6-3 and TRBJ1-3; 7 bases are shared with TRBD1. V shed 2 bases, J shed 0 bases, and the junction held 1 base outside the gene matches. This CDR3 is built from 15 residues. Germline V gene lookup returns CDR1 MNHEY and CDR2 SVGEGT. The CDR3 is CASSYDRASGNTIYF. CDR3 DNA sequence: TGTGCCAGCAGTTACGACAGGGCCTCTGGAAACACCATATATTTT.

This clone was observed a handful of times. V is TRBV24-1 and J is TRBJ2-1; no definite D call. Germline V gene data show CDR1 as KGHDR and CDR2 as SFDVKD. The CDR3 loop spans 11 amino acids. The V end was cut by 9 bases, the J end by 4 bases, with 6 bases between. As DNA, the CDR3 is TGTGCCACCGCACTATACAATGAGCAGTTCTTC. Its protein is CATALYNEQFF.